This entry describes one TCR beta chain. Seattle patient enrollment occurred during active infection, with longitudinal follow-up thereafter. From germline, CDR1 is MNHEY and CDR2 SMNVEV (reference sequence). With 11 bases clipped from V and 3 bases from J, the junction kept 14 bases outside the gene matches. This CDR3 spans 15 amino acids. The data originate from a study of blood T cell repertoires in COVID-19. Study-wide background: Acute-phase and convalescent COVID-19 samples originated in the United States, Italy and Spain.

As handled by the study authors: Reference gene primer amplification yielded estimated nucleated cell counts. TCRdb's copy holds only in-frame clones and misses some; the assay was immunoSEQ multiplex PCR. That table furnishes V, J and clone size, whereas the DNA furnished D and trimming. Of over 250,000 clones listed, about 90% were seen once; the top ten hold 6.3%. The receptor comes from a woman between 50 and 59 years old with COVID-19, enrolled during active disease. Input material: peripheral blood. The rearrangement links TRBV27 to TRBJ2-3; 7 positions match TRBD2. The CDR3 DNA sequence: TGTGCCTCACCCTCAACCGTGGGGGGGACAGATACGCAGTATTTT. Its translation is CASPSTVGGTDTQYF.